A single sample gave rise to the 8 T cell receptor beta chains below, sequenced in a study of Graves' ophthalmopathy and Graves' hyperthyroidism (dated by TCRdb to about 2018). TCRdb lists the instrument as Illumina HiSeq 2000. For repertoire sequencing, TCR beta CDR3 regions were amplified from RNA transcripts. The first round was an RT-PCR using HTBI primers with the Qiagen OneStep RT-PCR kit, and this first round was followed by a second-round multiplex PCR, then size selection and purification. TCRdb applied fastp at Q25 and MiXCR to the public reads, then kept only in-frame beta chains. Each record represents a unique CDR3 protein, reported with the most common genes and DNA among its rows. In this sample the table shows hundreds of thousands of distinct CDR3 sequences, about a fifth of which occur a single time. Approximately 7.7% of the sample belongs to the ten largest clones. The sequenced sample was peripheral blood. The receptors shown here come from a woman aged 18-29 years with stable Graves' hyperthyroidism. Some clones in this sample may be carry-over from other donors' samples. Donor details come from another sample of the same person, matched by shared clones.

CDR3 region: CATTRIGSPLHF. DNA for the CDR3: TGTGCCACCACCAGAATAGGCTCACCCCTCCACTTT. V gene TRBV27 combines with J gene TRBJ1-6; no reliable D call. This CDR3 region has 12 residues. V gave up 10 bases and J gave up 10 bases, with 14 bases separating them. Germline CDR1 reads MNHEY; CDR2 reads SMNVEV (reference sequence).

There are many counts of this clonotype. This chain joins TRBV5-1 and TRBJ1-6; no definite D call. This CDR3 spans 17 amino acids. Germline V lookup: CDR1 SGHRS, CDR2 YFSETQ. Trimming took off 3 bases at V and 10 bases at J, with 23 bases between the two ends. As DNA, the CDR3 is TGCGCCAGCAGCTCTCAAGAGCGGGGAGGGCGAGAATCACCCCTCCACTTT. The encoded protein is CASSSQERGGRESPLHF.

This clonotype has a count of ten or more. The CDR3 sequence is CASSSVTGVSTQWGYTF. Written as DNA, the CDR3 is TGTGCCAGCAGTTCTGTAACAGGGGTTTCAACGCAGTGGGGCTACACCTTC. This sequence joins TRBV12-3 or TRBV12-4 and TRBJ1-2; 7 bases align to TRBD1. The V and J ends lost 4 bases and 8 bases, in that order; junction bases with no gene match: 19. The CDR3 has 17 amino acids.

As concerns this clonotype: At one end the junction does not follow the germline gene, possibly because of a read error. The chain carries TRBV12-3 or TRBV12-4 and TRBJ1-2, with TRBD1 identical over 8 bases. CDR3 length: 11 residues. The CDR3 coding sequence is TGTGCCAGCAGTCCTACAGGGGGGATGGGATTC. Encoded protein: CASSPTGGMGF.

This clonotype came up many times. V gene TRBV28 combines with J gene TRBJ2-5; TRBD2 agrees at 15 bases. Germline assignment: CDR1 MDHEN and CDR2 SYDVKM. J gave up 3 bases and V 0 bases, and 2 bases lay outside the gene matches. There are 17 residues in the CDR3. Written as DNA, the CDR3 is TGTGCCAGCAGTTTATGGGGGACTAGCGGGGGGAAAGAGACCCAGTACTTC. It specifies CASSLWGTSGGKETQYF.

This clonotype showed up many times. The V call is TRBV27, the J call TRBJ2-7; D is possibly TRBD2 (6 bases). Trimming stripped 10 bases from V and 2 bases from J, with 18 bases between. The CDR3 has 14 amino acids. The germline V gene has CDR1 MNHEY and CDR2 SMNVEV (reference sequence). Here the CDR3 DNA reads TGTGCCACCTCCCGACAGAGCGGGCCCTACGAGCAGTACTTC. This sequence encodes CATSRQSGPYEQYF.

This clonotype appeared many times. This chain uses TRBV2 with TRBJ2-5, with 12 bases aligning to TRBD2. With V trimmed by 1 base and J by 2 bases, 2 bases remained unmatched. Germline V CDR1 and CDR2: SNHLY, FYNNEI. The CDR3 has 16 amino acids. The CDR3 DNA follows: TGTGCCAGCAGTGAAGGACTAGCGGGGGCACAAGAGACCCAGTACTTC. Translation: CASSEGLAGAQETQYF.

V is TRBV6-1 and J is TRBJ2-5; maybe TRBD2 (5 bases). This CDR3 contains 11 residues. V was pared by 8 bases and J by 4 bases, with 8 bases between. Germline V lookup: CDR1 MNHNS, CDR2 SASEGT. The CDR3 DNA sequence: TGTGCCAGCTGGCTAGCAGAGACCCAGTACTTC. Amino acid sequence: CASWLAETQYF.